The 2 T cell receptor beta chains below all came from one sample that was sequenced in a study of T cell clonality in common variable immunodeficiency (dated by TCRdb to between 2015 and 2016). Paper-wide results and their limitations: Fewer deletions and N-nucleotide insertions were reportedly observed in CVID TCRbeta sequences, and highly modified clones with 13 or more V deletions were reportedly absent from CVID TCRbeta sequences.

The library came from the immunoSEQ multiplex PCR assay. TCRdb mirrors the immuneACCESS table, restricted to in-frame sequences. Some clones are absent from its copies; in checked studies, under half trace to an unresolved V gene, and the reason for the others is unknown. The sample counts about 42,000 clones, each observed more than once. Jointly, the top ten make up around 5.8% of the sample. These receptors lack a known antigen. What was sequenced was peripheral blood mononuclear cells. All receptors come from a human donor with common variable immunodeficiency.

This clone has ten or more counts. The CDR3 reads CASSLSQGPTYEQYF. CDR3 bases read: TGTGCCAGCAGCTTGAGTCAGGGCCCAACCTACGAG. This sequence joins TRBV5-5 and TRBJ2-7, with D tentatively TRBD1 (5 bases). The read terminates 3 residues ahead of where the CDR3 ends, so the germline J gene completes it. From germline, CDR1 is SGHKS and CDR2 YYEKEE (reference sequence). V was clipped by 1 base and J by 2 bases, with 13 bases between them. The CDR3 totals 15 residues. Looking up the rest from reference TRBV5-5 and TRBJ2-7 gives the full variable domain: DAGVTQSPTHLIKTRGQQVTLRCSPISGHKSVSWYQQVLGQGPQFIFQYYEKEERGRGNFPDRFSARQFPNYSSELNVNALLLGDSALYLCASSLSQGPTYEQYFGPGTRLTVT.

Comments on this clone: The missing CDR3 end, 3 residues past where the read stops, is filled in from the germline J gene. The V call is TRBV7-2, the J call TRBJ2-5; TRBD2 agrees at 12 bases. This CDR3 comprises 15 residues. Trimming cost V 6 bases and J 2 bases; bases outside gene matches: 4. CDR1 is SGHTA and CDR2 is FQGNSA in the germline V gene. The sequenced CDR3 bases are TGTGCCAGCAGGCTAGCGGGGGGGATGCAAGAGACC. Its translation: CASRLAGGMQET. The complete CDR3 reads CASRLAGGMQETQYF.